A selection of T cell receptor beta chains follows, all from one sample in a study of shared clonotypes between healthy human individuals. Generated by immunoSEQ multiplex PCR, the TCRdb table keeps only in-frame clones and is missing some. The repertoire holds roughly 120,000 clones, with more than 65% as singletons. The sample taken for sequencing was memory CD8+ T cells sorted from blood. All receptors derive from a woman aged 30 to 39 in good health. The CDR3 runs from the conserved cysteine through the conserved F or W. Fields, in order: D gene, V gene, clone size, J gene, CDR3 DNA, CDR3 protein. D genes are given only for firm matches. Clone size, where shown, is once, few, many, or a class for clones that have expanded.

d_gene: TRBD2
v_gene: TRBV7-2
abundance: few
j_gene: TRBJ2-7
CDR3nt: TGTGCCAGCAGCTTATGGGCGGGAGGAAGCTACGAGCAGTACTTC
CDR3aa: CASSLWAGGSYEQYF

d_gene: TRBD1
v_gene: TRBV23-1
abundance: few
j_gene: TRBJ2-4
CDR3nt: TGCGCCAGCAGTCATCCGGGACAGCTAGCCAAAAACATTCAGTACTTC
CDR3aa: CASSHPGQLAKNIQYF

d_gene: -
v_gene: TRBV19
abundance: -
j_gene: TRBJ2-2
CDR3nt: TGTGCCAGTAGTATTGTGATAGCGGACCACACCGGGGAGCTGTTTTTT
CDR3aa: CASSIVIADHTGELFF

d_gene: TRBD1
v_gene: TRBV4-2
abundance: once
j_gene: TRBJ2-7
CDR3nt: TGTGCCAGCAGCCAGGTTGCGCCGGGACAGGGCTTCGAGCAGTACTTC
CDR3aa: CASSQVAPGQGFEQYF

d_gene: -
v_gene: TRBV7-8
abundance: -
j_gene: TRBJ2-5
CDR3nt: TGTGCCAGCAGCTTAAAGGAGACTCAAGAGACCCAGTACTTC
CDR3aa: CASSLKETQETQYF

d_gene: TRBD2
v_gene: TRBV29-1
abundance: once
j_gene: TRBJ2-7
CDR3nt: TGCAGCGTTGAAGATACGGAGACTAGCGGGGTCCCCACCTACGAGCAGTACTTC
CDR3aa: CSVEDTETSGVPTYEQYF

d_gene: -
v_gene: TRBV19
abundance: -
j_gene: TRBJ2-3
CDR3nt: TGTGCCAGTAGCGACCCCGGGGGACGGCGCACAGATGCGCAGTATTTT
CDR3aa: CASSDPGGRRTDAQYF

d_gene: TRBD1
v_gene: TRBV5-4
abundance: many
j_gene: TRBJ1-2
CDR3nt: TGTGCCAGCAGCCAGGACAGGAGCGGCTATGGCTACACCTTC
CDR3aa: CASSQDRSGYGYTF

d_gene: -
v_gene: TRBV7-9
abundance: -
j_gene: TRBJ2-1
CDR3nt: TGTGCCAGCAGCTTTGAGAGACTCCGCTACAATGAGCAGTTCTTC
CDR3aa: CASSFERLRYNEQFF

d_gene: TRBD2
v_gene: TRBV27
abundance: -
j_gene: TRBJ2-3
CDR3nt: TGTGCCAGCAGTACTGGACTAGCGGGGCGCACAGATACGCAGTATTTT
CDR3aa: CASSTGLAGRTDTQYF

d_gene: -
v_gene: TRBV19
abundance: -
j_gene: TRBJ2-7
CDR3nt: TGTGCCAGTAGTATCGGGGGAGACGAGCAGTACTTC
CDR3aa: CASSIGGDEQYF

d_gene: -
v_gene: TRBV7-9
abundance: -
j_gene: TRBJ2-1
CDR3nt: TGTGCCAGCAGCTTAGGGAGCGGGACATACAGTGAGCAGTTCTTC
CDR3aa: CASSLGSGTYSEQFF

d_gene: TRBD2
v_gene: TRBV27
abundance: -
j_gene: TRBJ2-7
CDR3nt: TGTGCCAGCAGTCCCCGGACTAGCGGGACCTACGAGCAGTACTTC
CDR3aa: CASSPRTSGTYEQYF

d_gene: TRBD2
v_gene: TRBV7-8
abundance: -
j_gene: TRBJ2-6
CDR3nt: TGTGCCAGCAGCCGTAGCGGGAGGTCTGCTGGGGCCAACGTCCTGACTTTC
CDR3aa: CASSRSGRSAGANVLTF

d_gene: -
v_gene: TRBV5-4
abundance: -
j_gene: TRBJ1-6
CDR3nt: TGTGCCAGCAGCCCTTCCTCGGGGGGGATTTCACCCCTCCACTTT
CDR3aa: CASSPSSGGISPLHF

d_gene: -
v_gene: TRBV30
abundance: -
j_gene: TRBJ2-2
CDR3nt: TGTGCCTGGGGGGACACGAACACCGGGGAGCTGTTTTTT
CDR3aa: CAWGDTNTGELFF

d_gene: TRBD1
v_gene: TRBV6-5
abundance: -
j_gene: TRBJ1-2
CDR3nt: TGTGCCAGCAGTCCGACAGGGGTTAACTATGGCTACACCTTC
CDR3aa: CASSPTGVNYGYTF

d_gene: -
v_gene: TRBV7-8
abundance: -
j_gene: TRBJ2-6
CDR3nt: TGTGCCAGCAGCCGTGACGCCTACTCTGGGGCCAACGTCCTGACTTTC
CDR3aa: CASSRDAYSGANVLTF

d_gene: -
v_gene: TRBV7-9
abundance: medium-sized
j_gene: TRBJ1-5
CDR3nt: TGTGCCAGCAGCGCCCATAATAGCAATCAGCCCCAGCATTTT
CDR3aa: CASSAHNSNQPQHF

d_gene: -
v_gene: TRBV7-9
abundance: once
j_gene: TRBJ2-7
CDR3nt: TGTGCCAGCAGCCGCCGAGGACGTGTCAACGAGCAGTACTTC
CDR3aa: CASSRRGRVNEQYF

d_gene: -
v_gene: TRBV2
abundance: few
j_gene: TRBJ1-3
CDR3nt: TGTGCCAGTACTGAGGCAGGGGCTGGAAACACCATATATTTT
CDR3aa: CASTEAGAGNTIYF

d_gene: -
v_gene: TRBV25-1
abundance: -
j_gene: TRBJ2-1
CDR3nt: TGTGCCAGCAGTGACCGGGACGGAAAATACAATGAGCAGTTCTTC
CDR3aa: CASSDRDGKYNEQFF

d_gene: TRBD2
v_gene: TRBV7-6
abundance: -
j_gene: TRBJ2-7
CDR3nt: TGTGCCAGCAGCTTAGCGCGCGCGGGACTAGCGGCCCAGGAGCAGTACTTC
CDR3aa: CASSLARAGLAAQEQYF

d_gene: -
v_gene: TRBV6-1
abundance: -
j_gene: TRBJ1-6
CDR3nt: TGTGCCAGCAGTGGACAGGAAAATTCACCCCTCCACTTT
CDR3aa: CASSGQENSPLHF

d_gene: -
v_gene: TRBV7-3
abundance: few
j_gene: TRBJ2-7
CDR3nt: TGTGCCAGCAGCTTAGATAGCCAGCCCGGGAACGAGCAGTACTTC
CDR3aa: CASSLDSQPGNEQYF

d_gene: -
v_gene: TRBV6-5
abundance: -
j_gene: TRBJ1-2
CDR3nt: TGTGCCAGCAGCTCGGCCAGCAACTATGGCTACACCTTC
CDR3aa: CASSSASNYGYTF